These 6 T cell receptor beta chains share one sample of origin, sequenced in a study of T cell responses to AZD1222 COVID-19 vaccine (dated by TCRdb to about 2021). The library was generated by the immunoSEQ multiplex PCR assay. As stored in TCRdb, this immuneACCESS dataset retains in-frame rearrangements with V and J assigned. A fraction of the clones does not appear; measured against another copy, unresolved V genes explain less than half of the discrepancy, and the remainder lacks a known reason. The sample contains some 110,000 clones, about 92% of them found a single time. Jointly, the top ten make up roughly 8% of the sample. Taken with the paper, the label for time point translates to: about 28 days (+/-7) after the second vaccine dose. This specimen consisted of peripheral blood, obtained 28 days after the second AZD1222 dose. These receptors came from an adult who received the AZD1222 COVID-19 vaccine.

The chain carries TRBV6-2 or TRBV6-3 and TRBJ2-5; TRBD1 or TRBD2 may be the D gene (5 bases each). CDR3 length equals 15 residues. Between the trimmed V and J ends, which lost 2 bases and 8 bases, there was a span of 18 bases. Per germline, CDR1 MNHEY and CDR2 SVGEGT. The CDR3 protein is CASSYPRVLQGTQYF. CDR3 sequence (DNA): TGTGCCAGCAGTTACCCGCGGGTTCTCCAGGGAACCCAGTACTTC.

This sequence joins TRBV11-2 and TRBJ2-6, with D perhaps TRBD1 (5 bases). V lost 1 base and J lost 4, with 11 bases in between. The CDR3 has 16 amino acids. From germline, CDR1 is SGHAT and CDR2 FQNNGV. In DNA form, the CDR3 reads TGTGCCAGCAGCTTAGGTCCAGGGCTCGGGGCCAACGTCCTGACTTTC. Amino acid sequence: CASSLGPGLGANVLTF.

The chain uses TRBV18 and TRBJ1-4; D unclear. CDR1 is KGHSH, CDR2 LQKENI, per germline. This CDR3 is 16 amino acids long. Trimming left V 1 base short and J 3 bases short, with 12 bases between. The CDR3 loop is CASSPQGLVANEKLFF. In DNA form, the CDR3 reads TGTGCCAGCTCACCACAGGGATTGGTGGCTAATGAAAAACTGTTTTTT.

The chain combines TRBV13 with TRBJ2-7; D is uncertain. Germline values: CDR1 PRHDT, CDR2 FYEKMQ (reference sequence). CDR3 length: 13 residues. V gave up 6 bases and J gave up 6 bases, with 15 bases separating them. The CDR3 here is CASSSYNPAEQYF. In DNA form, the CDR3 reads TGTGCCAGCAGTTCTTACAACCCCGCCGAGCAGTACTTC.

The rearrangement joins TRBV4-2 to TRBJ2-1, with D unresolved. This CDR3 is 12 amino acids long. V lost 2 bases and J lost 2, with 1 base in between. CDR1 is LGHNA, CDR2 YNFKEQ, per germline. The CDR3 loop is CASSQPYNEQFF. In DNA, the CDR3 is TGTGCCAGCAGCCAACCCTACAATGAGCAGTTCTTC.

This chain uses TRBV9 with TRBJ2-3, with D hard to call. V gave up 3 bases and J gave up 4 bases, with 15 bases separating them. The CDR3 sequence is 15 residues long. Germline-derived CDR1 and CDR2 are SGDLS and YYNGEE. CDR3 in DNA: TGTGCCAGCAGCGAACGAGACTTGGACGCAGATACGCAGTATTTT. Amino acid sequence: CASSERDLDADTQYF.